The rows below give T cell receptor beta chains drawn from one sample of a study of sequential checkpoint blockade in melanoma. The repertoire was sequenced with immunoSEQ multiplex PCR; TCRdb's copy has only in-frame clones and lacks some. There are some 6,100 clones in the sample; around 53% occur only once, and roughly a sixth lies in the top ten. The input for sequencing was CD8+ T cells sorted from blood (inferred from file names), taken from a patient given nivolumab and ipilimumab in sequence. These receptors were taken from a human donor with melanoma. Each CDR3 is given without its conserved first and last residue. The order of the fields is J gene, V gene, CDR3 protein.

TRBJ2-2 TRBV4-2 ASSPGGPGTGELF
TRBJ2-1 TRBV14 ASNPSQGIGYNEQF
TRBJ2-7 TRBV29-1 SVEDLGAVPREQY
TRBJ1-3 TRBV19 ASTRRGGGNTIY
TRBJ2-7 TRBV7-9 ASSPGGLGIGEQY
TRBJ1-6 TRBV9 ASSVGEGASAGSPLH
TRBJ2-7 TRBV19 ASSMEFETAHEQY
TRBJ2-5 TRBV6-6 ASSYTGGRETQY
TRBJ1-1 TRBV7-6 ASSLFSLDRTTEAF
TRBJ2-7 TRBV25-1 ASSLGGSNEQY
TRBJ2-7 TRBV19 ASSIASDSYYEQY
TRBJ2-5 TRBV7-9 ASSLPTTEETQY
TRBJ2-5 TRBV29-1 SVEPSGGGIETQY
TRBJ1-5 TRBV28 ASSSWDILSPQH
TRBJ1-1 TRBV27 ASSIIISGSEAF
TRBJ2-7 TRBV5-6 ASSSAGTSYEQY
TRBJ1-1 TRBV10-3 AISPGGEAF
- TRBV6-1 ASSDWTSGYYEQY
TRBJ2-1 TRBV4-3 ASSQGYGGSSNEQF
TRBJ2-2 TRBV7-9 ASSERGTGVTGELF
TRBJ2-7 TRBV2 ASKLTYEQY
TRBJ2-7 TRBV7-9 ASSPYPRGSYEQY
TRBJ1-6 TRBV2 ASAVGGPGSPLH
TRBJ2-3 TRBV5-6 ASSSPSVEADTQY
TRBJ2-3 TRBV6-1 ASSVVRGKGDTQY
TRBJ2-7 TRBV30 AWSPGDFYGEQY
TRBJ2-7 TRBV5-1 ASSTRDNSYEQY
TRBJ2-7 TRBV29-1 SVVWDTNYEQY
TRBJ2-2 TRBV15 ATSKGLAGYTGELF
TRBJ1-2 TRBV7-8 ASSRGQGVFGGYT
TRBJ2-7 TRBV9 ASSRDSYEQY
TRBJ2-4 TRBV5-1 ASSLARDQGAKNIQY
TRBJ1-2 TRBV7-9 ASSPGVGGYT
TRBJ2-7 TRBV4-1 ASSQASGPSYEQY
TRBJ2-7 TRBV6-6 ASRQDRYNYEQY
TRBJ1-1 TRBV7-2 ASSLYRGLLNTEAF
TRBJ2-1 TRBV7-9 ASSPRGGENYNEQF
TRBJ2-1 TRBV11-2 ASSPRGGRSYNEQF
TRBJ2-1 TRBV4-3 ASSPEAHNEQF
TRBJ2-3 TRBV7-2 ASSSVLHQIHTQY
TRBJ1-1 TRBV7-9 ASSLHSLTEAF